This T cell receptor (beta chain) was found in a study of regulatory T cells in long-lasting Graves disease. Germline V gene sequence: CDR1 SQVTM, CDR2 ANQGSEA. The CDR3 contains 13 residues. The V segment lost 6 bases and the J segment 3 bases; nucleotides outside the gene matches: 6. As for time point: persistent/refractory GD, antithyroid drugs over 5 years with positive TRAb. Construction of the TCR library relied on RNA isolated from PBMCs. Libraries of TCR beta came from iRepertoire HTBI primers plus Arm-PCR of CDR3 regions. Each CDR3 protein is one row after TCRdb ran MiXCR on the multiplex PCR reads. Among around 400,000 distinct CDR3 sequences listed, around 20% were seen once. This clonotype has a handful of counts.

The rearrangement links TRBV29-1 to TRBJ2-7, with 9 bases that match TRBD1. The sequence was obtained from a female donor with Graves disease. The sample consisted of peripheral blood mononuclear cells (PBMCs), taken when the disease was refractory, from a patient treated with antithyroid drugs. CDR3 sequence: CSVSGGQGYEQYF. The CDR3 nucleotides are TGCAGCGTCAGTGGGGGACAGGGCTACGAGCAGTACTTC.